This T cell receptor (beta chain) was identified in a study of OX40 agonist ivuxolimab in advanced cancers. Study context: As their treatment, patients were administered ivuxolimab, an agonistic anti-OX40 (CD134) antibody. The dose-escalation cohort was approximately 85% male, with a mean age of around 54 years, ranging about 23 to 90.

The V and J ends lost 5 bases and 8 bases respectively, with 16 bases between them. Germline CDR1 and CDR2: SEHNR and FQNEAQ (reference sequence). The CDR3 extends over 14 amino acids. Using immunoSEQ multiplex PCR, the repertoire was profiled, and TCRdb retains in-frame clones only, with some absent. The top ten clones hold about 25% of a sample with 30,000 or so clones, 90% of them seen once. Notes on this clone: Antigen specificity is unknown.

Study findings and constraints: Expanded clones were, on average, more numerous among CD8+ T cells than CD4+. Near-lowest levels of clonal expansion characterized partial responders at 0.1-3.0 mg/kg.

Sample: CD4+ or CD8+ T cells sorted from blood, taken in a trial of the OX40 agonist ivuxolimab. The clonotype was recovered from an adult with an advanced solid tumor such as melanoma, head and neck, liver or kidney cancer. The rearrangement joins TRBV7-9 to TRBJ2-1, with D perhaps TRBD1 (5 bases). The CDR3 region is CASSPPRVGHEQFF. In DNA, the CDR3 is TGTGCCAGCAGCCCCCCCAGGGTAGGGCATGAGCAGTTCTTC.